This section outlines one T cell receptor beta chain sequence together with its context. The antigen remains undetermined. Libraries were prepared by immunoSEQ multiplex PCR; TCRdb keeps only in-frame clonotypes and omits some of them. The sample contains roughly 2.6 million clones, approximately 94% of which appear only once. This record belongs to a study of shared clonotypes between healthy human individuals. Broader study findings: Tissue TCR repertoires likely differ from these blood-only repertoires.

Specimen: naive CD4+ T cells sorted from blood. Noted subset: CD45RA+ positively selected. The clonotype originates from a man younger than 35 in good health.

Here the CDR3 reads CASSFSGYEQYF. The CDR3 nucleotides read TGTGCCAGCAGTTTTTCCGGCTACGAGCAGTACTTC. This chain links TRBV6-5 with TRBJ2-7, with D hard to call. This CDR3 spans 12 amino acids. V shed 4 bases and J shed 3 bases, with 7 bases lying between them. Germline V gene sequence: CDR1 MNHEY, CDR2 SVGAGI.